This T cell receptor (beta chain) comes out of a study of spatial heterogeneity in lung cancer. This clonotype occurred a few times. TCRdb reanalysed the 5' RACE reads using MiXCR and keeps one entry per CDR3 protein. The table includes approximately 52,000 distinct CDR3 sequences, roughly 5% detected once. Regarding time point: sample taken at primary tumor resection. The study sequenced unsorted whole RNA from tumor, nontumor lung or frozen PBMC. CDR1 and CDR2 (germline): LNHDA, SQIVND (reference sequence). The CDR3 runs to 13 residues. Trimming removed 5 bases from V and 6 bases from J; junction bases left unmatched: 6.

The sequencing used PBMCs, collected at surgery. The rearrangement links TRBV19 to TRBJ1-2; 7 bases are a match to TRBD1. The source of this sequence is a male donor with early-stage non-small cell lung cancer. CDR3 residues: CASSLNQGDGYTF. The CDR3 DNA is TGTGCCAGTAGTCTGAACCAGGGGGATGGCTACACCTTC.